This T cell receptor beta chain was identified in a study of Graves' ophthalmopathy and Graves' hyperthyroidism. Concerning this clonotype itself: This may come from a read error, since a much larger clone is one base off.

TCR beta CDR3 amplification used RNA transcripts. HTBI primers were employed in first-round RT-PCR, then a second-round multiplex PCR followed. One entry per CDR3 protein, called by TCRdb with MiXCR from the multiplex PCR reads. The table lists about 500,000 distinct CDR3 sequences, less than 40% of them singletons. The CDR3 runs 14 residues. The V end was cut by 10 bases, the J end by 7 bases, with 18 bases between. Germline CDR1 reads SGHRS; CDR2 reads YFSETQ. The TCR sequence derives from an adult man with Graves' hyperthyroidism. V is TRBV5-1 and J is TRBJ1-6; D not certain. Sequencing used peripheral blood or thyroid tissue (not recorded which). The CDR3: CAGTFGPANSPLHF. The CDR3, as DNA: TGCGCCGGCACCTTCGGGCCCGCCAATTCACCCCTCCACTTT.